Below, 2 T cell receptor beta chains from the same sample are listed, as sequenced in a study of spatial heterogeneity in lung cancer. Documented time point: sample taken at primary tumor resection. Tumor, nontumor lung or frozen PBMC supplied whole RNA, sequenced without sorting. TCRdb re-called the 5' RACE reads through MiXCR, storing one row per CDR3 protein. The sample contains roughly 39,000 distinct CDR3 sequences, 7.5% to 8% of which appear only once. Here the sequenced sample was PBMCs, taken at surgery. Receptors originate from a male donor with early-stage non-small cell lung cancer.

The rearrangement joins TRBV9 to TRBJ2-7; a possible D gene is TRBD1 (5 bases). CDR1 is SGDLS, CDR2 YYNGEE, per germline. The CDR3 is made up of 17 amino acids. V was trimmed by 0 bases and J by 1 base, leaving 17 bases between them. This CDR3 reads CASSVGAHLRGSYEQYF. The CDR3 nucleotides are TGTGCCAGCAGCGTAGGAGCCCACCTAAGGGGATCCTACGAGCAGTACTTC.

This clonotype was counted at least ten times. The gene calls are TRBV20-1 and TRBJ2-4; the D gene is possibly TRBD1 (6 bases). Germline-derived CDR1 and CDR2 are DFQATT and SNEGSKA (reference sequence). V lost 5 bases and J 0 bases, leaving 11 bases between the germline ends. The CDR3 has 14 residues. The chain's CDR3 is CSAVGAGAKNIQYF. The CDR3 DNA follows: TGCAGTGCTGTGGGGGCGGGAGCCAAAAACATTCAGTACTTC.